This TCR beta chain was captured by sequencing in a study of blood T cells in healthy people across ages. Using a J-beta primer mix together with a sample-barcoded 5' primer, a second PCR was run for roughly 6 to 12 cycles. TCRdb re-called the 5' RACE reads through MiXCR, storing one row per CDR3 protein. The profile shows approximately 830,000 distinct CDR3 sequences, 55% to 65% of them singletons. The CDR3 length is 18 residues. Trimming took 2 bases from V and 3 from J; bases not matched to a gene: 15. Germline CDR1 is SGHTA and CDR2 is FQGNSA. The sequencing input was blood. The chain employs TRBV7-2 and TRBJ2-5; 7 nucleotides align to TRBD2. The sequence came from a man aged 25 to 40 in good health. The CDR3 coding sequence is TGTGCCAGCAGCTTAAAGAGCCGCTGGCGGGAGCAGAAAGAGACCCAGTACTTC. Translating gives CASSLKSRWREQKETQYF.